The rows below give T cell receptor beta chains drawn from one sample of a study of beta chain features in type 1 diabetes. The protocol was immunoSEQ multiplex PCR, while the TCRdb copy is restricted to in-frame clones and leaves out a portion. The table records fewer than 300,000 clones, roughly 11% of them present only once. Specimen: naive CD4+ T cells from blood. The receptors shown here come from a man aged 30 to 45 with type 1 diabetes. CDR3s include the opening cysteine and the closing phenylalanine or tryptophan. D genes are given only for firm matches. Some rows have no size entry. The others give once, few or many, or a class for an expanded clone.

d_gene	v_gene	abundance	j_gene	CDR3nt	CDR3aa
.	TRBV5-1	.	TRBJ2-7	TGCGCCAGCAGGCCACAGGGAAGCGGCTACGAGCAGTACTTC	CASRPQGSGYEQYF
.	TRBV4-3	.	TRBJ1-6	TGCGCCAGCAGCCAAGGGCCAGGGCGCAATTCACCCCTCCACTTT	CASSQGPGRNSPLHF
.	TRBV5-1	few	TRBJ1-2	TGCGCCAGCACCTCAATCCCACAGGGTCAGGGCTACACCTTC	CASTSIPQGQGYTF
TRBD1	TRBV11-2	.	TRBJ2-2	TGTGCCAGCAGTGGGGACAGATCCACCGGGGAGCTGTTTTTT	CASSGDRSTGELFF
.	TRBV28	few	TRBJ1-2	TGTGCCAGCAGTTTGGATGGCGGCCGCGGATATGGCTACACCTTC	CASSLDGGRGYGYTF
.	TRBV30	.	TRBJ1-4	TGTGCCTGGAGGTCGGGGCGCGGGGGTGAAAAACTGTTTTTT	CAWRSGRGGEKLFF
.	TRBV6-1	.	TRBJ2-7	TGTGCCAGCAGTGACAGGGGCTACGAGCAGTACTTC	CASSDRGYEQYF
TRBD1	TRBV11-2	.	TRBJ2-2	TGTGCCAGCAGCTCAGGCGGGACAGGGGGTTATCGGGAGCTGTTTTTT	CASSSGGTGGYRELFF
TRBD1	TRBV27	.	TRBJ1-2	TGTGCCAGCAGTTCACAGGGGGCCTATGGCTACACCTTC	CASSSQGAYGYTF
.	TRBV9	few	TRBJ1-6	TGTGCCAGCAGCGTAAACAGGCCGGGTTCACCCCTCCACTTT	CASSVNRPGSPLHF
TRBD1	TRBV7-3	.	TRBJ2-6	TGTGCCAGCAGCTCCACAGGGGCTGGGGCCAACGTCCTGACTTTC	CASSSTGAGANVLTF
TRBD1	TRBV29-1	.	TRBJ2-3	TGCAGCGTTCGGACAGGGGCAGATACGCAGTATTTT	CSVRTGADTQYF
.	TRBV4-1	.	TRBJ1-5	TGCGCCAGCAGCCATCTCTTGAGCGGAAATCAGCCCCAGCATTTT	CASSHLLSGNQPQHF
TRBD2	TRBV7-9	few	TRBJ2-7	TGTGCCAGCAGCTATATGACTAGCGGGTTGGAGCAGTACTTC	CASSYMTSGLEQYF
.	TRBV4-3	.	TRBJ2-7	TGCGCCAGCAGCCAAGAAATAGATGTGGGCCTAGGGGGGCAGTACTTC	CASSQEIDVGLGGQYF